A selection of T cell receptor beta chains follows, all from one sample in a study of blood T cell repertoires in COVID-19. Profiling relied on immunoSEQ multiplex PCR, and the TCRdb table lists in-frame clones only, not all of them. The sample lists approximately 280,000 clones, about 86% occurring once. The sample taken for sequencing was peripheral blood. The receptors originated from a woman aged 30 to 39 who had recovered from COVID-19. Both conserved end residues are part of each CDR3. D genes are given only for firm matches. Size is omitted from some rows. Given values are once, few, many or a class for expanded clones.

d_gene,v_gene,j_gene,abundance,CDR3nt,CDR3aa
TRBD2,TRBV5-5,TRBJ2-2,.,TGTGCCAGCACCGGGACTAGCGGGACGAACACCGGGGAGCTGTTTTTT,CASTGTSGTNTGELFF
TRBD1,TRBV6-6,TRBJ2-7,.,TGTGCCAGCAGTATCCCGGGACAGAACTCCTACGAGCAGTACTTC,CASSIPGQNSYEQYF
.,TRBV7-2,TRBJ2-2,.,TGTGCCAGCAGCTCCGACACCGGGGAGCTGTTTTTT,CASSSDTGELFF
.,TRBV6-5,TRBJ1-2,.,TGTGCCAGCGCAGACAGGCTTAACTATGGCTACACCTTC,CASADRLNYGYTF
.,TRBV3-1/TRBV3-2,TRBJ2-5,.,TGTGCCAGCAGCCTTTATACAGCTCAAGAGACCCAGTACTTC,CASSLYTAQETQYF
.,TRBV19,TRBJ2-5,.,TGTGCCAGTAGTATAGGTCGAGGGACCCAGTACTTC,CASSIGRGTQYF
.,TRBV4-2,TRBJ1-5,.,TGTGCCAGCAGCCAATATGCGACAGTAAATCAGCCCCAGCATTTT,CASSQYATVNQPQHF
TRBD1,TRBV28,TRBJ2-7,few,TGTGCCAGCGTTGACAGGGCCGAGCAGTACTTC,CASVDRAEQYF
TRBD1,TRBV5-1,TRBJ2-5,.,TGCGCCAGCAGCTTACAGGGGGAAGAGACCCAGTACTTC,CASSLQGEETQYF
TRBD1,TRBV13,TRBJ1-1,once,TGTGCCAGCAGCTTAGAGGGGGCGGAAGCTTTCTTT,CASSLEGAEAFF
TRBD1,TRBV6-5,TRBJ2-1,few,TGTGCCAGCAGTTCAGACAGGGAACCCTACAATGAGCAGTTCTTC,CASSSDREPYNEQFF
.,TRBV14,TRBJ2-5,.,TGTGCCAGCAGCCCCGCCCCCCGCGACAGCGCCTTACAAGAGACCCAGTACTTC,CASSPAPRDSALQETQYF
.,TRBV7-2,TRBJ1-3,once,TGTGCCAGCAGCTTAGAATCACCTAGCATTGCCCGCTCTGGAAACACCATATATTTT,CASSLESPSIARSGNTIYF
.,TRBV4-1,TRBJ1-1,.,TGCGCCAGCAGCCAAGATAGATTGATGAACACTGAAGCTTTCTTT,CASSQDRLMNTEAFF
.,TRBV5-6,TRBJ2-3,.,TGTGCCAGCAGCATGGGCTTACGAGGGGATACGCAGTATTTT,CASSMGLRGDTQYF
TRBD1,TRBV20-1,TRBJ1-1,.,TGCAGTGCTAGTCGGCAGGGGGCCTCTGAAGCTTTCTTT,CSASRQGASEAFF
.,TRBV7-9,TRBJ1-4,.,TGTGCCAGCAGCTTTGGGGGCAGCCCCAATGAAAAACTGTTTTTT,CASSFGGSPNEKLFF
TRBD1,TRBV18,TRBJ2-1,once,TGTGCCAGCTCACCATCGTTTGGGACAGGGGATGACGACAATGAGCAGTTCTTC,CASSPSFGTGDDDNEQFF
.,TRBV5-1,TRBJ1-5,few,TGCGCCAGCAGCCGCGCAGGGAATCAGCCCCAGCATTTT,CASSRAGNQPQHF
.,TRBV2,TRBJ1-5,.,TGTGCCAGCAGGACCGAAGAGGGAATCAATCAGCCCCAGCATTTT,CASRTEEGINQPQHF
TRBD1,TRBV18,TRBJ1-4,.,TGTGCCAGCTCACCGCCGGGACAGGGTAATGAAAAACTGTTTTTT,CASSPPGQGNEKLFF
.,TRBV23-1,TRBJ2-5,few,TGCGCCAGCAGTCAAAGCCAGGGGCCCCTCCAAGAGACCCAGTACTTC,CASSQSQGPLQETQYF
.,TRBV27,TRBJ1-5,.,TGTGCCAGCAGAAAAAATAACCGCAGTCCCCAGCATTTT,CASRKNNRSPQHF
.,TRBV6-5,TRBJ2-7,few,TGTGCCAGCAGTTCGCCTTGGACAGCTCCATACGAGCAGTACTTC,CASSSPWTAPYEQYF
.,TRBV6-5,TRBJ1-1,few,TGTGCCAGCAGTCGGGACATAATGAACACTGAAGCTTTCTTT,CASSRDIMNTEAFF
TRBD2,TRBV3-1/TRBV3-2,TRBJ2-5,.,TGTGCCAGCAGCCAAGCAACTAGCGCCCAAGAGACCCAGTACTTC,CASSQATSAQETQYF
TRBD2,TRBV7-6,TRBJ2-3,.,TGTGCCAGCAGCCGGAACTTGCTAGCGGACCTCACAGATACGCAGTATTTT,CASSRNLLADLTDTQYF
.,TRBV2,TRBJ2-5,.,TGTGCCAGCAGTGTGAGTTTGGAGACCCAGTACTTC,CASSVSLETQYF
TRBD2,TRBV5-1,TRBJ2-1,.,TGCGCCAGCAGCATCGGGACTAGCGGGAGCAATGAGCAGTTCTTC,CASSIGTSGSNEQFF
TRBD2,TRBV5-4,TRBJ2-3,once,TGTGCCAGCAGCGTTGGACTAGCGGGTATCACAGATACGCAGTATTTT,CASSVGLAGITDTQYF
.,TRBV14,TRBJ1-1,.,TGTGCCAGCAGCCAAGATAATCTTTTGAACACTGAAGCTTTCTTT,CASSQDNLLNTEAFF
TRBD2,TRBV19,TRBJ2-2,few,TGTGCCAGTAGGAATCTTTTAGCGGGAGCAACCGGGGAGCTGTTTTTT,CASRNLLAGATGELFF
TRBD2,TRBV2,TRBJ2-2,.,TGTGCCAGCAGTCAGAGTCGGGGGGGCCGCACCGGGGAGCTGTTTTTT,CASSQSRGGRTGELFF